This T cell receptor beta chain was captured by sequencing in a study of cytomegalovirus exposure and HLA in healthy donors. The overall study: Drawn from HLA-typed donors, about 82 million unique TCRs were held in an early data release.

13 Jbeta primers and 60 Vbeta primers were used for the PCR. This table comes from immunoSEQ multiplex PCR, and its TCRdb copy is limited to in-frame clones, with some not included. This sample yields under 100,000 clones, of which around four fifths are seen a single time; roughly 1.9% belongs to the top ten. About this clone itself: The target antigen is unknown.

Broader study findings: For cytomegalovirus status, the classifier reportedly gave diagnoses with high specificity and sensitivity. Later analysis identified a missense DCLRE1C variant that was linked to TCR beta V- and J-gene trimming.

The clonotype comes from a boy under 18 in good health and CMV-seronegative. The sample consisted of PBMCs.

The CDR3 reads CASSEGLAGSYNEQFF. In DNA form, the CDR3 reads TGCGCCAGCAGCGAGGGACTAGCGGGCTCCTACAATGAGCAGTTCTTC. The V call is TRBV4-3, the J call TRBJ2-1, with 12 bases identical to TRBD2. This CDR3 comprises 16 residues. Losses at the gene ends were 5 bases for V and 0 bases for J; bases not matched to a gene: 2. CDR1 is LGHNA and CDR2 is YSLEER in the germline V gene.